The rows below give T cell receptor beta chains drawn from one sample of a study of PD-L1 blockade in urothelial cancer. Clones were read by immunoSEQ multiplex PCR, and TCRdb kept only the in-frame ones, dropping some. The sample consists of more than 95,000 clones, about 84% of them appearing once. The specimen comprised PBMCs, sampled around atezolizumab (anti-PD-L1) treatment. The origin of the receptors is a man aged 50-59 years with urothelial cancer. The CDR3 runs from the conserved cysteine through the conserved F or W. Fields, in order: D gene, V gene, clone size, J gene, CDR3 protein, CDR3 DNA. D genes are given only for firm matches. Size is stated for part of the rows, as once, few or many counts, or as a class when the clone is expanded.

TRBD1	TRBV12-5	-	TRBJ1-3	CASGTGDGGNTIYF	TGTGCTAGTGGGACAGGGGACGGTGGAAACACCATATATTTT
-	TRBV25-1	-	TRBJ2-3	CASSWTQTTDTQYF	TGTGCCAGCAGTTGGACACAGACCACAGATACGCAGTATTTT
-	TRBV2	-	TRBJ1-5	CASRATDSNQPQHF	TGTGCCAGCAGAGCGACAGATAGCAATCAGCCCCAGCATTTT
-	TRBV7-6	-	TRBJ1-1	CASSSYRNTEAFF	TGTGCCAGCAGCAGTTACAGGAACACTGAAGCTTTCTTT
TRBD1	TRBV25-1	-	TRBJ1-4	CASRRPGQGNEKLFF	TGTGCCAGCAGACGACCGGGACAGGGGAATGAAAAACTGTTTTTT
TRBD1	TRBV5-6	-	TRBJ1-5	CASSPTGQNQPQHF	TGTGCCAGCAGCCCGACGGGACAGAATCAGCCCCAGCATTTT
TRBD1	TRBV11-2	-	TRBJ2-7	CASRPRATGDEQYF	TGTGCCAGCAGACCCAGGGCGACAGGGGACGAGCAGTACTTC
-	TRBV5-4	-	TRBJ1-3	CASSGGGNTIYF	TGTGCCAGCAGTGGGGGGGGAAACACCATATATTTT
TRBD1	TRBV28	-	TRBJ2-6	CASSLLRQGRSGANVLTF	TGTGCCAGCAGTTTACTAAGACAGGGGCGCTCTGGGGCCAACGTCCTGACTTTC
-	TRBV11-1	-	TRBJ2-7	CASSTPGLQQYF	TGTGCCAGCAGCACACCGGGACTTCAGCAGTACTTC
TRBD2	TRBV7-3	-	TRBJ2-1	CASSGSGSTYNEQFF	TGTGCCAGCAGCGGTAGCGGGTCTACCTACAATGAGCAGTTCTTC
TRBD2	TRBV10-3	-	TRBJ2-1	CAIAQTSGSSGEQFF	TGTGCCATCGCCCAGACTAGCGGGAGTTCCGGTGAGCAGTTCTTC
TRBD1	TRBV19	-	TRBJ1-2	CASISGDRESGYTF	TGTGCCAGTATTTCCGGGGACAGGGAGAGTGGCTACACCTTC
TRBD1	TRBV5-1	-	TRBJ2-3	CASSSGQGTDTQYF	TGCGCCAGCAGTTCCGGACAGGGCACAGATACGCAGTATTTT
-	TRBV18	-	TRBJ1-1	CASSPPVRTESEAFF	TGTGCCAGCTCACCACCGGTCCGGACAGAGAGTGAAGCTTTCTTT
-	TRBV19	few	TRBJ1-1	CASSIPGGVNTEAFF	TGTGCCAGTAGTATACCTGGAGGAGTGAACACTGAAGCTTTCTTT
-	TRBV18	-	TRBJ2-2	CASSPEGLHTGELFF	TGTGCCAGCTCACCAGAGGGTCTCCACACCGGGGAGCTGTTTTTT
-	TRBV4-2	-	TRBJ2-4	CASSQEGDVGKNIQYF	TGTGCCAGCAGCCAAGAAGGGGATGTAGGCAAAAACATTCAGTACTTC
-	TRBV30	-	TRBJ2-7	CAWSSGSHLVEYEQYF	TGTGCCTGGAGTTCCGGTTCTCATCTAGTTGAGTACGAGCAGTACTTC
TRBD1	TRBV6-5	-	TRBJ1-5	CASRKAGGRQPQHF	TGTGCCAGCAGGAAGGCAGGGGGCAGGCAGCCCCAGCATTTT
TRBD1	TRBV29-1	-	TRBJ2-7	CSASDRESYEQYF	TGCAGCGCCTCCGACAGGGAGTCCTACGAGCAGTACTTC
-	TRBV5-6	-	TRBJ2-5	CASSLGWGDGTPRETQYF	TGTGCCAGCAGCTTGGGGTGGGGGGACGGCACGCCACGTGAGACCCAGTACTTC
-	TRBV7-9	-	TRBJ2-7	CASTGIAYEQYF	TGTGCCAGCACAGGGATCGCCTACGAGCAGTACTTC
-	TRBV6-5	-	TRBJ1-1	CASRSNRVNTEAFF	TGTGCCAGCAGATCAAACAGGGTGAACACTGAAGCTTTCTTT